A single sample is the source of the 29 T cell receptor beta chains below, sequenced in a study of cytomegalovirus exposure and HLA in healthy donors. The PCR made use of 60 Vbeta and 13 Jbeta primers. Some clones are missing from TCRdb's copy, which holds only in-frame ones; the method was immunoSEQ multiplex PCR. The sample records 110,000 or so clones, approximately 76% being singletons. The sample taken for sequencing was PBMCs. The receptors were sampled from a woman aged 45-65 years in good health and CMV-seropositive.

The chain recombines TRBV11-2 with TRBJ2-2; TRBD2 aligns across 8 bases. The CDR3 runs to 16 residues. Unmatched junction bases numbered 7, after V lost 3 bases and J lost 4 bases. Germline values: CDR1 SGHAT, CDR2 FQNNGV. This CDR3 reads CASSLGAGGRTGELFF. CDR3 in DNA: TGTGCCAGCAGCTTGGGTGCGGGGGGTCGCACCGGGGAGCTGTTTTTT.

The table lists this clone with a few counts. This sequence joins TRBV7-6 and TRBJ2-3; 10 nucleotides line up with TRBD2. V was pared by 0 bases and J by 3 bases, with 0 bases of the junction left unmatched. The CDR3 runs to 15 residues. Germline loops: CDR1 SGHVS, CDR2 FNYEAQ. The CDR3 reads CASSLATSGTDTQYF. The CDR3 DNA follows: TGTGCCAGCAGCTTAGCGACTAGCGGGACAGATACGCAGTATTTT.

The chain joins TRBV19 to TRBJ2-1; 9 bases are a match to TRBD2. Germline trimming cut 6 bases from V and 3 bases from J; bases unmatched to any gene: 12. Germline CDR1 LNHDA, CDR2 SQIVND (reference sequence). CDR3 length equals 17 residues. This chain's CDR3 is CASSISTSGGHYNEQFF. The CDR3 nucleotides read TGTGCCAGTAGCATCTCGACTAGCGGAGGACACTACAATGAGCAGTTCTTC. Full variable domain (outside the CDR3, taken from reference TRBV19 and TRBJ2-1): DGGITQSPKYLFRKEGQNVTLSCEQNLNHDAMYWYRQDPGQGLRLIYYSQIVNDFQKGDIAEGYSVSREKKESFPLTVTSAQKNPTAFYLCASSISTSGGHYNEQFFGPGTRLTVL.

This chain links TRBV7-2 with TRBJ2-5; D is undetermined. Trimming left V 2 bases short and J 4 bases short, with 5 bases between. The CDR3 is 12 residues long. Germline V gene data show CDR1 as SGHTA and CDR2 as FQGNSA. The CDR3 nucleotides are TGTGCCAGCAGCTTATTCCGAGAGACCCAGTACTTC. It translates to CASSLFRETQYF.

The gene calls are TRBV7-8 and TRBJ1-3; no clear D gene. V was trimmed by 1 base and J by 0 bases, leaving 10 bases between them. CDR3 size: 16 residues. Germline assignment: CDR1 SGHVS and CDR2 FQNEAQ. CDR3 sequence reads: CASSLGLQSSGNTIYF. CDR3 bases: TGTGCCAGCAGCTTAGGCTTACAGAGCTCTGGAAACACCATATATTTT.

This clone was counted a single time. DNA of the CDR3: TGTGCCAGCAGCTCGAGAACAGGGTCCAGCAATCAGCCCCAGCATTTT. The encoded protein is CASSSRTGSSNQPQHF. V is TRBV7-8 and J is TRBJ1-5, with D perhaps TRBD1 (6 bases). There are 16 residues in the CDR3. V gave up 4 bases and J gave up 1 base, with 14 bases separating them. Germline V gene sequence: CDR1 SGHVS, CDR2 FQNEAQ. Filled out from reference TRBV7-8 and TRBJ1-5, the complete variable domain reads GAGVSQSPRYKVAKRGQDVALRCDPISGHVSLFWYQQALGQGPEFLTYFQNEAQLDKSGLPSDRFFAERPEGSVSTLKIQRTQQEDSAVYLCASSSRTGSSNQPQHFGDGTRLSIL.

About this clone: Germline and junction disagree at one end, which may indicate a read error. The chain recombines TRBV6-1 with TRBJ2-3; TRBD2 might be the D (6 bases). This CDR3 is built from 13 residues. In germline, CDR1 is MNHNS, CDR2 SASEGT. The CDR3 nucleotides are TGTGCCAGCAGTATGACCCCGGCCCGATTAGCGGATTTT. Its protein product is CASSMTPARLADF.

The J gene is TRBJ2-4, the V gene TRBV11-2; 11 bases are shared with TRBD2. After removal of 2 bases from V and 0 bases from J, the junction contained 6 bases not matched to a gene. Per the germline V gene, CDR1 is SGHAT and CDR2 is FQNNGV. The CDR3 loop spans 18 amino acids. Here the CDR3 reads CASSLILAGAIAKNIQYF. The CDR3 DNA follows: TGTGCCAGCAGCTTAATACTAGCGGGGGCTATAGCCAAAAACATTCAGTACTTC.

J is TRBJ2-3 and V is TRBV7-6; a possible D gene is TRBD2 (6 bases). V dropped 5 bases and J dropped 6 bases, with 15 bases sitting between them. Germline V gene lookup returns CDR1 SGHVS and CDR2 FNYEAQ. The CDR3 sequence is 14 residues long. Written as DNA, the CDR3 is TGTGCCAGCAGCCGATACGGGGGACGGGATACGCAGTATTTT. This codes for CASSRYGGRDTQYF.

As regards this clone: This CDR3 is also generated by other DNA sequences in the sample. CDR3: CASSPDRDYGYTF. CDR3 in DNA: TGTGCCAGCAGTCCCGACAGGGACTATGGCTACACCTTC. This sequence joins TRBV27 and TRBJ1-2; 7 bases are shared with TRBD1. CDR1 and CDR2 from the germline V gene are MNHEY and SMNVEV (reference sequence). The CDR3 sequence is 13 residues long. V trimming: 5 bases; J trimming: 3 bases; junction bases outside the gene matches: 3.

This clone came up once. The chain employs TRBV29-1 and TRBJ2-7, with D perhaps matching TRBD2 (5 bases). The V end lost 4 bases, the J end lost 2 bases, and 6 bases lay between the germline ends. The CDR3 loop spans 11 amino acids. From germline, CDR1 is SQVTM and CDR2 ANQGSEA. This CDR3 is CSVVGAYEQYF. CDR3 DNA: TGCAGCGTTGTCGGGGCCTACGAGCAGTACTTC.

V usage is TRBV5-6 and J usage is TRBJ2-3, with 11 bases fitting TRBD2. V lost 3 bases and J lost 7; bases outside the gene matches: 4. The CDR3 is made up of 14 amino acids. Germline lookup yields CDR1 SGHDT and CDR2 YYEEEE. CDR3 loop: CASSSGLAANTQYF. DNA of the CDR3: TGTGCCAGCAGCTCGGGACTAGCGGCCAATACGCAGTATTTT.

The rearrangement joins TRBV6-6 to TRBJ1-5; D is ambiguous. The CDR3 has 13 amino acids. V was clipped by 7 bases and J by 2 bases, with 9 bases between them. CDR1 is MNHNY, CDR2 SVGAGI, per germline (reference sequence). CDR3 DNA sequence: TGTGCCAGCACCAACGGGGGCAATCAGCCCCAGCATTTT. It codes for CASTNGGNQPQHF.

Of note for this clone: Other DNA sequences of this sample code for an identical CDR3. The chain has TRBV6-6 and TRBJ1-5; 11 positions match TRBD1. Trimming took 6 bases from V and 4 from J; bases not matched to a gene: 5. The CDR3 has 15 amino acids. Per the germline V gene, CDR1 is MNHNY and CDR2 is SVGAGI (reference sequence). The CDR3 DNA is TGTGCCAGCAGGCCCGGGACAGGGGGGAATCAGCCCCAGCATTTT. Translated: CASRPGTGGNQPQHF.

The chain employs TRBV20-1 and TRBJ2-3, with D uncertain. The CDR3 consists of 10 residues. Trimming shortened V by 8 bases and J by 2 bases, and 5 bases separated the two germline ends. Germline CDR1 DFQATT, CDR2 SNEGSKA (reference sequence). The CDR3 sequence is CSFHTDTQYF. For the CDR3, the DNA is TGCAGTTTCCACACAGATACGCAGTATTTT.

The chain couples TRBV7-6 to TRBJ1-5; possibly TRBD1 for D (5 bases). There are 14 residues in the CDR3. The V gene's germline CDR1 is SGHVS and CDR2 FNYEAQ. Trimming removed 4 bases from V and 9 bases from J, with 16 bases in between. CDR3 in amino acids: CASSSLGGLGPQHF. The DNA of the CDR3 is TGTGCCAGCAGCTCGTTGGGGGGTTTGGGGCCCCAGCATTTT.

This clone was seen only a few times. The chain has TRBV6-7 and TRBJ2-7; tentative D call: TRBD1 (6 bases). TRBV6-7 is noted as an ORF with a role that remains uncertain. CDR3 length: 14 residues. Trimming took 5 bases from V and 3 from J, leaving 14 bases between them. CDR3 DNA: TGTGCCAGCAGTGAATGGCAGGGGATCTACGAGCAGTACTTC. Its translation is CASSEWQGIYEQYF.

V gene TRBV7-2 combines with J gene TRBJ2-4; 9 bases are a match to TRBD1. With 1 base clipped from V and 0 bases from J, the junction kept 10 bases outside the gene matches. Germline V gives CDR1 SGHTA, CDR2 FQGNSA. CDR3 length equals 19 residues. The CDR3, as DNA: TGTGCCAGCAGCTTAGACGGGACAGGGCATTTAGCAGCCAAAAACATTCAGTACTTC. This gives the protein CASSLDGTGHLAAKNIQYF.

In its sample, this clone was seen once. The rearrangement joins TRBV4-3 to TRBJ2-3; 10 bases are a match to TRBD2. The CDR3 consists of 17 residues. V lost 4 bases, J lost 1 base, and 8 bases stayed unmatched. Per germline, CDR1 LGHNA and CDR2 YSLEER. The CDR3 DNA sequence: TGCGCCAGCAGCCGCGGAACCGGGACTAGCGGCACAGATACGCAGTATTTT. It is translated as CASSRGTGTSGTDTQYF.

J is TRBJ2-7 and V is TRBV9, with TRBD2 matching over 14 bases. The V and J ends lost 4 bases and 6 bases, in that order; junction bases with no gene match: 9. This CDR3 contains 16 residues. CDR1 and CDR2 from the germline V gene are SGDLS and YYNGEE. The CDR3 here is CASSRGTSGSSAEQYF. The CDR3 DNA reads as TGTGCCAGCAGCCGTGGGACTAGCGGGAGCTCGGCCGAGCAGTACTTC. The full variable domain, rest sourced from reference TRBV9 and TRBJ2-7, is DSGVTQTPKHLITATGQRVTLRCSPRSGDLSVYWYQQSLDQGLQFLIQYYNGEERAKGNILERFSAQQFPDLHSELNLSSLELGDSALYFCASSRGTSGSSAEQYFGPGTRLTVT.

The genes are TRBV6-5 and TRBJ1-4; D gene uncertain. Per the germline V gene, CDR1 is MNHEY and CDR2 is SVGAGI. The germline V and J ends were trimmed by 2 bases and 5 bases, with 9 bases remaining between them. The CDR3 sequence is 14 residues long. The CDR3 DNA is TGTGCCAGCAGTTACGAGGCAGAGAATGAAAAACTGTTTTTT. Translation: CASSYEAENEKLFF.

The rearrangement links TRBV5-8 to TRBJ2-3; TRBD2 matches at 10 bases. After removal of 4 bases from V and 1 base from J, the junction contained 0 bases not matched to a gene. Germline-derived CDR1 and CDR2 are SGHTS and YDEGEE. The length of the CDR3 is 14 residues. CDR3 DNA: TGTGCCAGCAGCGGACTAGCGGGCACAGATACGCAGTATTTT. It is translated as CASSGLAGTDTQYF.

The chain recombines TRBV7-3 with TRBJ2-1; 9 positions match TRBD2. The CDR3 has 17 amino acids. J was trimmed by 6 bases and V by 1 base; bases with no gene match: 10. Germline CDR1 is SGHTA and CDR2 is FQGTGA. The DNA for the CDR3 is TGTGCCAGCAGCTTAAAGTCGGGGCGGGAGGGCATCAATGAGCAGTTCTTC. Translation: CASSLKSGREGINEQFF. The full variable domain, with the rest looked up from reference TRBV7-3 and TRBJ2-1, is GAGVSQTPSNKVTEKGKYVELRCDPISGHTALYWYRQSLGQGPEFLIYFQGTGAADDSGLPNDRFFAVRPEGSVSTLKIQRTERGDSAVYLCASSLKSGREGINEQFFGPGTRLTVL.

About this clone: This sample includes further DNA sequences coding for the same CDR3. V usage is TRBV7-9 and J usage is TRBJ2-3, with TRBD2 identical over 8 bases. Unmatched junction bases numbered 2, after V lost 1 base and J lost 5 bases. The CDR3 is 14 residues long. CDR1 is SEHNR, CDR2 FQNEAQ, per germline (reference sequence). CDR3 loop: CASSLGLAGDTQYF. The CDR3 nucleotides read TGTGCCAGCAGCTTAGGGCTAGCGGGAGATACGCAGTATTTT.

V gene TRBV5-4 combines with J gene TRBJ1-2, with 7 bases lining up with TRBD1. V dropped 4 bases and J dropped 8; count of bases not matched to a gene: 8. CDR3 size: 13 residues. Germline CDR1 is SGHNT and CDR2 is YYREEE (reference sequence). For the CDR3, the DNA is TGTGCCAGCAGCGCTACAGGGGTAGGAGGCTACACCTTC. It codes for CASSATGVGGYTF.

The chain recombines TRBV5-1 with TRBJ2-5; the match to TRBD2 covers 7 bases. The germline V gene encodes CDR1 SGHRS and CDR2 YFSETQ. The CDR3 contains 13 residues. The V and J ends lost 4 bases and 0 bases, in that order; junction bases with no gene match: 0. The CDR3 sequence is CASSAGDQETQYF. The CDR3 DNA reads as TGCGCCAGCAGCGCGGGAGACCAAGAGACCCAGTACTTC.

This chain uses TRBV6-5 with TRBJ1-2, with D hard to call. This CDR3 has 12 amino acids. Trimming cost V 6 bases and J 4 bases, with 9 bases left between them. Germline V gene data show CDR1 as MNHEY and CDR2 as SVGAGI. CDR3 nucleotides: TGTGCCAGCAGGGACTCAAGCTATGGCTACACCTTC. Residues: CASRDSSYGYTF.

CDR3 sequence: CASSDNGVGQPQHF. DNA for the CDR3: TGTGCCAGCAGTGATAACGGGGTAGGTCAGCCCCAGCATTTT. V gene TRBV2 combines with J gene TRBJ1-5; D is unresolved. CDR1 SNHLY and CDR2 FYNNEI come from the germline V gene. Deletions cut 3 bases from V and 6 bases from J, with 12 bases between. CDR3 length: 14 residues.

This clone is medium-sized by share. The chain uses TRBV19 and TRBJ2-1, with 9 positions matching TRBD2. The CDR3 has 15 residues. The germline V gene has CDR1 LNHDA and CDR2 SQIVND (reference sequence). With V trimmed by 1 base and J by 2 bases, 0 bases remained unmatched. CDR3 amino acids: CASSIGTSAYNEQFF. The CDR3 bases are TGTGCCAGTAGTATAGGGACTAGCGCCTACAATGAGCAGTTCTTC.